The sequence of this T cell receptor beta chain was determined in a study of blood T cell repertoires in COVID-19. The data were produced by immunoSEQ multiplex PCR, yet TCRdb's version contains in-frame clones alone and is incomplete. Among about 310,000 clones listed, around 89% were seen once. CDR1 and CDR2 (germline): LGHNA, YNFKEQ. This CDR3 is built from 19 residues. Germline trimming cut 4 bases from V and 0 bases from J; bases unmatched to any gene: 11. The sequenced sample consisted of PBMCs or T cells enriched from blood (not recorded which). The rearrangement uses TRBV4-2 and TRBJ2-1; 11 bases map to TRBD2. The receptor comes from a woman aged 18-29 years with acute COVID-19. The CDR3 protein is CASSPRTSGSSGSYNEQFF. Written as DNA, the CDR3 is TGTGCCAGCAGCCCTCGGACTAGCGGGTCTTCGGGCTCCTACAATGAGCAGTTCTTC.